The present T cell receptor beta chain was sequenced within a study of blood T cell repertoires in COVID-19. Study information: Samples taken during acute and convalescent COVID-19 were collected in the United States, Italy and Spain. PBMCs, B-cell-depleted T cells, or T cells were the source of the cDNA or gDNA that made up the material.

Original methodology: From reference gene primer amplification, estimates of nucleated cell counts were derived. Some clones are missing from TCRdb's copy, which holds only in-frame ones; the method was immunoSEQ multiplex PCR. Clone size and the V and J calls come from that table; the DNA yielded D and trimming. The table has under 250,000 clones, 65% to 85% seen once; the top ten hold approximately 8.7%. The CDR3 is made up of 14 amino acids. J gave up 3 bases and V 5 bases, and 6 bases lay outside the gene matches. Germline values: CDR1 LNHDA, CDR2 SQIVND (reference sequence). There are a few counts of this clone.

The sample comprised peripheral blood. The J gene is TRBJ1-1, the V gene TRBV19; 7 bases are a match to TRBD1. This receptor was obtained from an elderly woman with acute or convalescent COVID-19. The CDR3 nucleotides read TGTGCCAGTAGTGCCCGACAGGGTGACACTGAAGCTTTCTTT. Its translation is CASSARQGDTEAFF.